The next 13 T cell receptor beta chains were all read from a single sample in a study of lymphopenia after photon versus proton radiotherapy. Here immunoSEQ multiplex PCR was the method, and the copy in TCRdb shows in-frame clones only, minus some. The table shows around 42,000 clones, with 65% to 90% occurring only once. This material consisted of peripheral blood, taken from a patient treated with photon-based radiotherapy. The receptor set was obtained from a man between 40 and 49 years old with gastric cancer.

The chain recombines TRBV10-3 with TRBJ2-5, with D perhaps TRBD1 or TRBD2 (5 bases each). V lost 2 bases to trimming and J lost 1 base, with 11 bases between them. The CDR3 extends over 15 amino acids. Per the germline V gene, CDR1 is ENHRY and CDR2 is SYGVKD. Here the CDR3 DNA reads TGTGCCATCAGTGAGGGGACCGGGCCCCAAGAGACCCAGTACTTC. Encoded protein: CAISEGTGPQETQYF.

CDR3 bases: TGTGCCAGCAGCTTAAGTCTAGTGAACACAGATACGCAGTATTTT. This codes for CASSLSLVNTDTQYF. V usage is TRBV7-3 and J usage is TRBJ2-3; D is unresolved. The CDR3 extends over 15 amino acids. Germline loops: CDR1 SGHTA, CDR2 FQGTGA. V was clipped by 1 base and J by 2 bases, with 10 bases between them.

The chain recombines TRBV30 with TRBJ1-2; D unclear. Germline CDR1 reads GTSNPN; CDR2 reads SVGIG (reference sequence). The CDR3 loop spans 9 amino acids. Trimming took 6 bases from V and 6 from J, leaving 5 bases between them. The CDR3 nucleotides are TGTGCCTGTGGGGATGGCTACACCTTC. This sequence encodes CACGDGYTF.

In its sample, this clone was seen a few times. The chain recombines TRBV10-3 with TRBJ1-5; D not resolved. CDR3 size: 13 residues. The V end lost 3 bases, the J end lost 4 bases, and 7 bases lay between the germline ends. Germline loops: CDR1 ENHRY, CDR2 SYGVKD. This chain's CDR3 is CAISEAQNQPQHF. The CDR3 DNA is TGTGCCATCAGTGAAGCACAGAATCAGCCCCAGCATTTT.

This chain uses TRBV2 with TRBJ2-3; TRBD2 aligns across 9 bases. Germline assignment: CDR1 SNHLY and CDR2 FYNNEI. The CDR3 runs to 14 residues. Germline trimming cut 4 bases from V and 5 bases from J; bases unmatched to any gene: 4. The CDR3 sequence: CASSVAGVGDTQYF. CDR3 bases: TGTGCCAGCAGTGTAGCGGGGGTGGGAGATACGCAGTATTTT. The full variable domain, in which reference TRBV2 and TRBJ2-3 provide the parts outside the CDR3, is EPEVTQTPSHQVTQMGQEVILRCVPISNHLYFYWYRQILGQKVEFLVSFYNNEISEKSEIFDDQFSVERPDGSNFTLKIRSTKLEDSAMYFCASSVAGVGDTQYFGPGTRLTVL.

This clone was seen a single time. V is TRBV9 and J is TRBJ1-2, with 9 bases lining up with TRBD1. The CDR3 length is 15 residues. J gave up 4 bases and V 4 bases, and 8 bases lay outside the gene matches. Germline CDR1 reads SGDLS; CDR2 reads YYNGEE. CDR3 sequence reads: CASSLGTGFGYGYTF. Written as DNA, the CDR3 is TGTGCCAGCAGCCTCGGGACAGGGTTTGGCTATGGCTACACCTTC.

The rearrangement joins TRBV2 to TRBJ2-7, with a weak D call TRBD1 (5 bases). Trimming removed 3 bases from V and 3 bases from J, with 12 bases in between. In germline, CDR1 is SNHLY, CDR2 FYNNEI. The CDR3 has 14 residues. The CDR3 DNA follows: TGTGCCAGCAGTGAGAAAGAAGGGGTCTACGAGCAGTACTTC. Translating gives CASSEKEGVYEQYF.

The rearrangement uses TRBV6-5 and TRBJ1-2, with TRBD1 matching 10 bases. With 2 bases clipped from V and 7 bases from J, the junction kept 4 bases outside the gene matches. The CDR3 has 14 residues. Germline V lookup: CDR1 MNHEY, CDR2 SVGAGI. Written as DNA, the CDR3 is TGTGCCAGCAGTTACCGGGACAGGGGTTTTGGCTACACCTTC. It specifies CASSYRDRGFGYTF.

This clone was found once. The chain uses TRBV30 and TRBJ2-5, with 12 bases aligning to TRBD2. The V and J ends lost 1 base and 5 bases, in that order; junction bases with no gene match: 5. The CDR3 is made up of 15 amino acids. Germline CDR1 reads GTSNPN; CDR2 reads SVGIG (reference sequence). The CDR3 DNA follows: TGTGCCTGGAGTGCTAGGACTAGCGGGGTGGAGACCCAGTACTTC. It codes for CAWSARTSGVETQYF.

This clone was counted a few times. The chain uses TRBV4-1 and TRBJ1-1; D may be TRBD1 (5 bases). This CDR3 has 14 residues. Germline V gives CDR1 MGHRA, CDR2 YSYEKL. Trimming pared 3 bases from V and 1 base from J, leaving 9 bases between. As DNA, the CDR3 is TGCGCCAGCAGCCATCCGGGGGGGAACACTGAAGCTTTCTTT. Translating gives CASSHPGGNTEAFF.

This clone has just one count. This rearrangement joins TRBV19 to TRBJ1-1, with 10 bases aligning to TRBD1. The V segment lost 7 bases and the J segment 1 base; nucleotides outside the gene matches: 3. From germline, CDR1 is LNHDA and CDR2 SQIVND (reference sequence). The CDR3 has 14 amino acids. CDR3 sequence: CASTGDRGNTEAFF. CDR3 in DNA: TGTGCCAGTACCGGGGACAGGGGGAACACTGAAGCTTTCTTT.

This rearrangement joins TRBV30 to TRBJ2-7; 8 nucleotides agree with TRBD1. The CDR3 has 14 residues. Germline CDR1 GTSNPN, CDR2 SVGIG (reference sequence). V gave up 2 bases and J gave up 4 bases; unmatched junction bases: 7. As DNA, the CDR3 is TGTGCCTGGAGTCCGACAGGGGCAGTATACGAGCAGTACTTC. It translates to CAWSPTGAVYEQYF.

This chain connects TRBV6-5 to TRBJ1-1; no clear D gene. CDR1 and CDR2 from the germline V gene are MNHEY and SVGAGI. The CDR3 covers 11 residues. The ends were cut back, 8 bases at V and 5 bases at J, with 9 bases in the middle. As DNA, the CDR3 is TGTGCCAGCTTTTGGGGAACTGAAGCTTTCTTT. The encoded protein is CASFWGTEAFF.